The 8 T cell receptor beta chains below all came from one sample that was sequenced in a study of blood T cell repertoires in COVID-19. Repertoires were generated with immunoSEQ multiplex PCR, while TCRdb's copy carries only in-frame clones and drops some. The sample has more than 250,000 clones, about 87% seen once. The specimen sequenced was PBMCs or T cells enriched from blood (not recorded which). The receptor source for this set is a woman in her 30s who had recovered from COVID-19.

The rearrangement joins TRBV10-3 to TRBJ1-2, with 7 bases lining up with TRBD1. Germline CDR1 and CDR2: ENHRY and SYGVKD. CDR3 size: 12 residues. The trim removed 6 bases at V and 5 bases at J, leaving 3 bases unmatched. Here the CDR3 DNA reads TGTGCCATCAGCCCACAGGGGTATGGCTACACCTTC. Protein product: CAISPQGYGYTF.

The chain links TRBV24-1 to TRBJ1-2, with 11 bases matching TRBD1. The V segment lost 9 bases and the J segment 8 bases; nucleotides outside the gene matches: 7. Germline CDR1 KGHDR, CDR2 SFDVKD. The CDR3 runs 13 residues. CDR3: CATWGQGVWGYTF. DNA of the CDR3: TGTGCCACCTGGGGACAGGGGGTTTGGGGCTACACCTTC.

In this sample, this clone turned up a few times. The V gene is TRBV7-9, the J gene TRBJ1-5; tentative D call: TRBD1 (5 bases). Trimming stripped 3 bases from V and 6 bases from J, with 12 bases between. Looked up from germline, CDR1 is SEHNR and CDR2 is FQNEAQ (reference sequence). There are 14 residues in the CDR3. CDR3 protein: CASSFGAGGQPQHF. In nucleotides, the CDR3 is TGTGCCAGCAGCTTCGGTGCGGGGGGTCAGCCCCAGCATTTT.

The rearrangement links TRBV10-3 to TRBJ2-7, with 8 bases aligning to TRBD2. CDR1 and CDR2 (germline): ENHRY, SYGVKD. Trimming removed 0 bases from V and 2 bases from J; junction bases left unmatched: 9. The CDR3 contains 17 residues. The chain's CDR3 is CAISESTGGTETYEQYF. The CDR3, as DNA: TGTGCCATCAGTGAGTCGACGGGAGGGACTGAGACCTACGAGCAGTACTTC.

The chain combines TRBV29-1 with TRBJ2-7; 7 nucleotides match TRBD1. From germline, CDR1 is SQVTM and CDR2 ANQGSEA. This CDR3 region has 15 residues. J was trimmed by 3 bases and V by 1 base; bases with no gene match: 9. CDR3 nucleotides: TGCAGCGTTGAAGGTAGAGGACAGGAACACTACGAGCAGTACTTC. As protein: CSVEGRGQEHYEQYF.

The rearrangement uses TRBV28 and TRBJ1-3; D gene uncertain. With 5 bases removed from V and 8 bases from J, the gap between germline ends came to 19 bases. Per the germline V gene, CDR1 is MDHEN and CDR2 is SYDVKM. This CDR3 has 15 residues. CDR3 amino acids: CASSLGLALRDTIYF. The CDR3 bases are TGTGCCAGCAGTCTTGGGTTAGCTCTGAGGGACACCATATATTTT.

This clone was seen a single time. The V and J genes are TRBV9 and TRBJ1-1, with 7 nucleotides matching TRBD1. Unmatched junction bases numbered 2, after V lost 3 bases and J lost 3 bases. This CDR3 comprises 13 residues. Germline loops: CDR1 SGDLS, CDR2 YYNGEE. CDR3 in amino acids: CASSADRDTEAFF. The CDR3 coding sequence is TGTGCCAGCAGCGCTGACAGGGACACTGAAGCTTTCTTT.

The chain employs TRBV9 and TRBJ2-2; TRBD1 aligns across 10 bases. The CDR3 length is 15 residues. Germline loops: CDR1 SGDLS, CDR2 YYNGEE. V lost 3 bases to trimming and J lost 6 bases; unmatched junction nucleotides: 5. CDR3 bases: TGTGCCAGCAGCGGCAGACAGGGGGCTGCCGGGGAGCTGTTTTTT. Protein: CASSGRQGAAGELFF. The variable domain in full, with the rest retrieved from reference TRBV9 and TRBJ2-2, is DSGVTQTPKHLITATGQRVTLRCSPRSGDLSVYWYQQSLDQGLQFLIQYYNGEERAKGNILERFSAQQFPDLHSELNLSSLELGDSALYFCASSGRQGAAGELFFGEGSRLTVL.